This T cell receptor (beta chain) was retrieved from a study of blood T cells in healthy people across ages. Through a sample-barcoded 5' primer and a J-beta primer mix, a second PCR was run for about 6 to 11 cycles. TCRdb re-called the 5' RACE reads through MiXCR, storing one row per CDR3 protein. The sample records a few hundred thousand distinct CDR3 sequences, approximately 26% being singletons. Separately, the same data were catalogued under a study of T cells of mothers and their children.

This receptor was identified in a boy younger than 10 in good health. Source material: blood.

The CDR3 spells CAISITRRGTSTDTQYF. For the CDR3, the DNA is TGTGCCATCAGTATTACTCGACGGGGGACAAGCACAGATACGCAGTATTTT. The rearrangement joins TRBV10-3 to TRBJ2-3; D may correspond to TRBD1 or TRBD2 (6 bases each). Trimming left V 5 bases short and J 0 bases short, with 18 bases between. The CDR3 has 17 amino acids. Germline V gene lookup returns CDR1 ENHRY and CDR2 SYGVKD.